This is a list of T cell receptor beta chains from one sample in a study of blood T cell repertoires in COVID-19. The assay was immunoSEQ multiplex PCR, and TCRdb's table has in-frame clones only and misses some. The sample has around 100,000 clones, under 85% seen once; the top ten hold roughly 24%. The material sequenced was peripheral blood. The receptors derive from a human donor in a cohort sampled during active COVID-19. Both conserved end residues are trimmed from each CDR3.

j_call: TRBJ2-1; v_call: TRBV3-1/TRBV3-2; cdr3_aa: ASSQKYSGTGGREQF
j_call: TRBJ1-3; v_call: TRBV18; cdr3_aa: ASSPDRGNTIY
j_call: TRBJ2-2; v_call: TRBV6-2/TRBV6-3; cdr3_aa: ASSPPGGELF
j_call: TRBJ2-1; v_call: TRBV29-1; cdr3_aa: SVGSGRGNNEQF
j_call: TRBJ1-2; v_call: TRBV10-3; cdr3_aa: AISESKGGHGYT
j_call: TRBJ2-7; v_call: TRBV19; cdr3_aa: ATQTRTGLYEQY
j_call: TRBJ1-5; v_call: TRBV19; cdr3_aa: ASSIGGQGDQPQH
j_call: TRBJ2-1; v_call: TRBV11-3; cdr3_aa: ASSAGTSNEQF
j_call: TRBJ1-2; v_call: TRBV18; cdr3_aa: ASSGQGDGYT
j_call: TRBJ2-7; v_call: TRBV10-3; cdr3_aa: AISAGGTSIYEQY
j_call: TRBJ1-2; v_call: TRBV11-3; cdr3_aa: ASSLGDRGGYT
j_call: TRBJ1-2; v_call: TRBV2; cdr3_aa: ASSDLSYGYT
j_call: TRBJ2-1; v_call: TRBV4-2; cdr3_aa: ASSWGGTYNEQF
j_call: TRBJ1-2; v_call: TRBV5-1; cdr3_aa: ASSTYTGEYGYT
j_call: TRBJ1-2; v_call: TRBV28; cdr3_aa: ASTVVGQGSLNYGYT
j_call: TRBJ1-1; v_call: TRBV24-1; cdr3_aa: ATSEQGNTEAF
j_call: TRBJ2-7; v_call: TRBV27; cdr3_aa: ASSPASGRSYEQY
j_call: TRBJ2-7; v_call: TRBV6-5; cdr3_aa: ASSYGGRSYEQY
j_call: TRBJ2-7; v_call: TRBV15; cdr3_aa: ATSRSAPGLAGVASYEQY
j_call: TRBJ2-1; v_call: TRBV19; cdr3_aa: ATALAGGFNEQF
j_call: TRBJ1-2; v_call: TRBV7-8; cdr3_aa: ASSLGVGGQSEYGYT
j_call: TRBJ2-2; v_call: TRBV5-8; cdr3_aa: ASSRQGANTGELF
j_call: TRBJ1-2; v_call: TRBV19; cdr3_aa: ASSIDRLDGYT
j_call: TRBJ2-1; v_call: TRBV3-1/TRBV3-2; cdr3_aa: ASSQRGGYHNEQF
j_call: TRBJ1-1; v_call: TRBV7-2; cdr3_aa: ASSLAGTGEGYTEAF
j_call: TRBJ2-5; v_call: TRBV5-1; cdr3_aa: ASSTRGGTSGGIGETQY
j_call: TRBJ2-5; v_call: TRBV5-4; cdr3_aa: ASSLIAGGDQETQY
j_call: TRBJ2-7; v_call: TRBV5-1; cdr3_aa: ASQGVAYEQY
j_call: TRBJ2-3; v_call: TRBV19; cdr3_aa: ASSRVTVTDTQY
j_call: TRBJ1-1; v_call: TRBV11-2; cdr3_aa: ASSPDTEAF